The 22 T cell receptor beta chains below all came from one sample that was sequenced in a study of shared clonotypes between healthy human individuals. Here immunoSEQ multiplex PCR was the method, and the copy in TCRdb shows in-frame clones only, minus some. The sample has more than 2,000,000 clones; over 90% are singletons. Sequences were obtained from naive CD4+ T cells from PBMCs. Subset of the sample: CD45RA+ positively selected. All receptors derive from a man between 18 and 29 years old in good health. Some clones in this sample may be carry-over from other donors' samples.

The chain is built from TRBV7-2 and TRBJ2-7; tentative D call: TRBD1 (6 bases). CDR3 length: 14 residues. Per the germline V gene, CDR1 is SGHTA and CDR2 is FQGNSA. Between the trimmed V and J ends, which lost 5 bases and 3 bases, there was a span of 14 bases. CDR3 coding DNA: TGTGCCAGCAGCGCTCCAGGGGCGGGCTACGAGCAGTACTTC. It encodes CASSAPGAGYEQYF. The full variable domain, its missing parts supplied by reference TRBV7-2 and TRBJ2-7, is GAGVSQSPSNKVTEKGKDVELRCDPISGHTALYWYRQSLGQGLEFLIYFQGNSAPDKSGLPSDRFSAERTGGSVSTLTIQRTQQEDSAVYLCASSAPGAGYEQYFGPGTRLTVT.

The V gene is TRBV4-1, the J gene TRBJ2-1; D gene uncertain. The V gene's germline CDR1 is MGHRA and CDR2 YSYEKL. This CDR3 is built from 13 residues. The V end was cut by 0 bases, the J end by 15 bases, with 15 bases between. Here the CDR3 reads CASSQDRGSRGFF. The CDR3 DNA reads TGCGCCAGCAGCCAAGATCGCGGCAGCCGAGGGTTCTTC.

Only a few counts were recorded for this clone. The chain uses TRBV9 and TRBJ2-2; D not resolved. Germline lookup yields CDR1 SGDLS and CDR2 YYNGEE. There are 15 residues in the CDR3. V lost 2 bases, J lost 0 bases, and 8 bases lay in between. CDR3 sequence: CASSVVSTNTGELFF. The CDR3 DNA reads as TGTGCCAGCAGCGTGGTGTCGACGAACACCGGGGAGCTGTTTTTT.

The chain carries TRBV29-1 and TRBJ1-2, with 7 bases identical to TRBD1. Looked up from germline, CDR1 is SQVTM and CDR2 is ANQGSEA. CDR3 length: 12 residues. DNA for the CDR3: TGCACCCTAACCGGGACAGAGATGGGCTACACCTTC. It translates to CTLTGTEMGYTF.

This clone was seen just once. CDR3 sequence reads: CASILDRKETQYF. CDR3 sequence (DNA): TGTGCCAGCATCCTGGACAGGAAAGAGACCCAGTACTTC. The chain joins TRBV11-2 to TRBJ2-5; 7 bases align to TRBD1. This CDR3 region has 13 residues. Per germline, CDR1 SGHAT and CDR2 FQNNGV. Trimming took 7 bases from V and 3 from J; bases not matched to a gene: 5.

The chain employs TRBV5-1 and TRBJ2-3; D call uncertain. V was clipped by 3 bases and J by 4 bases, with 9 bases between them. CDR1 is SGHRS, CDR2 YFSETQ, per germline. The CDR3 loop spans 13 amino acids. The CDR3 region is CASSWAGPDTQYF. CDR3 sequence (DNA): TGCGCCAGCAGCTGGGCCGGGCCAGATACGCAGTATTTT.

CDR3 protein: CASSPQIWASGANVLTF. CDR3 in DNA: TGTGCCAGCAGCCCACAGATCTGGGCCTCTGGGGCCAACGTCCTGACTTTC. The chain employs TRBV11-2 and TRBJ2-6, with D uncertain. Germline CDR1 reads SGHAT; CDR2 reads FQNNGV. V gave up 5 bases and J gave up 0 bases, with 14 bases separating them. This CDR3 spans 17 amino acids.

The rearrangement links TRBV29-1 to TRBJ2-5; D gene uncertain. The V gene's germline CDR1 is SQVTM and CDR2 ANQGSEA. V was clipped by 7 bases and J by 4 bases, with 7 bases between them. CDR3 length: 10 residues. Here the CDR3 reads CSASPETQYF. As DNA, the CDR3 is TGCAGCGCCTCCCCAGAGACCCAGTACTTC.

Only a few counts were recorded for this clone. Additional DNA sequences in this sample encode the identical CDR3. This chain links TRBV9 with TRBJ1-1; perhaps TRBD1 as D (5 bases). Between the trimmed V and J ends, which lost 0 bases and 3 bases, there was a span of 9 bases. This CDR3 is 14 amino acids long. Germline V lookup: CDR1 SGDLS, CDR2 YYNGEE. CDR3: CASSVGGVDTEAFF. The CDR3 bases are TGTGCCAGCAGCGTAGGGGGCGTCGACACTGAAGCTTTCTTT.

The chain joins TRBV7-6 to TRBJ2-2; D is ambiguous. The V end was cut by 1 base, the J end by 5 bases, with 8 bases between. Germline loops: CDR1 SGHVS, CDR2 FNYEAQ. This CDR3 contains 14 residues. The CDR3 region is CASSLVHATGELFF. The CDR3 nucleotides read TGTGCCAGCAGCTTAGTCCACGCAACCGGGGAGCTGTTTTTT.

This clone has only one observation. The V call is TRBV2, the J call TRBJ2-2, with D hard to call. The CDR3 length is 16 residues. The V end was cut by 1 base, the J end by 1 base, with 10 bases between. In germline, CDR1 is SNHLY, CDR2 FYNNEI. CDR3 bases: TGTGCCAGCAGTGAAGGTGGGCACTTGAACACCGGGGAGCTGTTTTTT. It codes for CASSEGGHLNTGELFF.

The V gene is TRBV6-6, the J gene TRBJ2-7, with D perhaps TRBD1 (6 bases). The V end was cut by 7 bases, the J end by 4 bases, with 14 bases between. The CDR3 covers 13 residues. Germline assignment: CDR1 MNHNY and CDR2 SVGAGI (reference sequence). The CDR3 spells CASKPGHAYEQYF. The CDR3 bases are TGTGCCAGCAAACCGGGACATGCTTACGAGCAGTACTTC.

The V and J genes are TRBV7-6 and TRBJ2-7; 8 bases are a match to TRBD1. V trimming: 5 bases; J trimming: 2 bases; junction bases outside the gene matches: 8. Germline CDR1 is SGHVS and CDR2 is FNYEAQ. The length of the CDR3 is 15 residues. This CDR3 reads CASSKGQARPYEQYF. In DNA form, the CDR3 reads TGTGCCAGCAGCAAGGGACAGGCCAGGCCCTACGAGCAGTACTTC.

CDR3 sequence: CASREDRAYGYTF. As DNA, the CDR3 is TGTGCCAGCAGGGAAGACAGGGCCTATGGCTACACCTTC. The rearrangement uses TRBV28 and TRBJ1-2; 7 bases line up with TRBD1. V lost 6 bases to trimming and J lost 4 bases; unmatched junction nucleotides: 5. Germline V gives CDR1 MDHEN, CDR2 SYDVKM. The CDR3 loop spans 13 amino acids.

The chain has TRBV11-2 and TRBJ1-5; D not certain. The V gene lost 6 bases and the J gene lost 4 bases, with 16 bases spanning the gap. The CDR3 totals 15 residues. CDR1 is SGHAT, CDR2 FQNNGV, per germline. CDR3 nucleotide sequence: TGTGCCAGCAGGCTCGCTGCGAAACCTAATCAGCCCCAGCATTTT. Its protein is CASRLAAKPNQPQHF.

As for this clone: The same CDR3 arises from other DNA sequences in this sample as well. This chain joins TRBV5-1 and TRBJ1-1, with TRBD1 matching 9 bases. Germline loops: CDR1 SGHRS, CDR2 YFSETQ. V shed 1 base, J shed 4 bases, and the junction held 5 bases outside the gene matches. CDR3 length: 15 residues. The CDR3 spells CASSLQQGAGTEAFF. The CDR3 coding sequence is TGCGCCAGCAGCTTGCAACAGGGGGCCGGCACTGAAGCTTTCTTT. Full variable domain (outside the CDR3, taken from reference TRBV5-1 and TRBJ1-1): KAGVTQTPRYLIKTRGQQVTLSCSPISGHRSVSWYQQTPGQGLQFLFEYFSETQRNKGNFPGRFSGRQFSNSRSEMNVSTLELGDSALYLCASSLQQGAGTEAFFGQGTRLTVV.

The V and J genes are TRBV5-4 and TRBJ2-6, with 7 bases aligning to TRBD1. Per the germline V gene, CDR1 is SGHNT and CDR2 is YYREEE (reference sequence). This CDR3 has 15 amino acids. V gave up 3 bases and J gave up 2 bases; unmatched junction bases: 2. The CDR3 sequence is CASSSQGAGANVLTF. CDR3 in DNA: TGTGCCAGCAGCTCCCAGGGGGCTGGGGCCAACGTCCTGACTTTC.

This clone was counted once. The chain is built from TRBV15 and TRBJ1-1; 9 bases align to TRBD1. From germline, CDR1 is LNHNV and CDR2 YYDKDF (reference sequence). Germline trimming cut 2 bases from V and 6 bases from J; bases unmatched to any gene: 4. This CDR3 region has 14 residues. DNA for the CDR3: TGTGCCACCAGCAGACCCGGGACAGGGTCTGAAGCTTTCTTT. It translates to CATSRPGTGSEAFF. The complete variable domain, with remaining parts taken from reference TRBV15 and TRBJ1-1, reads DAMVIQNPRYQVTQFGKPVTLSCSQTLNHNVMYWYQQKSSQAPKLLFHYYDKDFNNEADTPDNFQSRRPNTSFCFLDIRSPGLGDTAMYLCATSRPGTGSEAFFGQGTRLTVV.

This clone occurred once. This chain connects TRBV11-2 to TRBJ1-1; D is undetermined. The germline V and J ends were trimmed by 5 bases and 0 bases, with 13 bases remaining between them. Germline assignment: CDR1 SGHAT and CDR2 FQNNGV. The CDR3 has 15 amino acids. As DNA, the CDR3 is TGTGCCAGCAGCCTAGCGGGGAGCCTGAACACTGAAGCTTTCTTT. This sequence encodes CASSLAGSLNTEAFF.

This clone was seen a single time. This chain links TRBV28 with TRBJ1-2, with a weak D call TRBD1 (6 bases). CDR3 length: 13 residues. Germline loops: CDR1 MDHEN, CDR2 SYDVKM. V was trimmed by 7 bases and J by 4 bases, leaving 13 bases between them. In DNA, the CDR3 is TGTGCCAGCATCGAGGGGGGGAGCTATGGCTACACCTTC. It codes for CASIEGGSYGYTF.

The rearrangement links TRBV5-8 to TRBJ1-1; TRBD1 agrees at 7 bases. Trimming took 0 bases from V and 4 from J; bases not matched to a gene: 3. The CDR3 loop spans 14 amino acids. Germline V gene data show CDR1 as SGHTS and CDR2 as YDEGEE. In DNA, the CDR3 is TGTGCCAGCAGCTTGGTGGCAGGGGGCACTGAAGCTTTCTTT. Translated, it gives CASSLVAGGTEAFF.

In this sample, this clone turned up once. The CDR3 sequence: CASNRNGRNEQFF. DNA of the CDR3: TGCGCCAGCAACCGGAACGGGAGAAACGAGCAGTTCTTC. The chain links TRBV5-1 to TRBJ2-1; tentative D call: TRBD2 (6 bases). This CDR3 spans 13 amino acids. The germline CDR1 and CDR2 sequences are SGHRS and YFSETQ. V gave up 6 bases and J gave up 10 bases, with 17 bases separating them.